This T cell receptor (beta chain) was found in a study of PD-1 blockade in classical Hodgkin lymphoma. Deletions cut 2 bases from V and 3 bases from J, with 4 bases between. This CDR3 has 13 residues. The germline V gene has CDR1 MDHEN and CDR2 SYDVKM. This sample's time point: cycle 4 day 1 (C4D1), after less than seven weeks of nivolumab. Autologous stem cell transplantation was followed by relapse in every patient, and brentuximab vedotin exposure varied. Using immunoSEQ multiplex PCR, the repertoire was profiled, and TCRdb retains in-frame clones only, with some absent. The sample holds roughly 100,000 clones; roughly 91% are singletons and the top ten take 2%.

The sequences come from peripheral blood mononuclear cells (PBMCs), collected before the fourth cycle of nivolumab. The gene calls are TRBV28 and TRBJ1-4; D unclear. The receptor comes from a human donor with classical Hodgkin lymphoma. In DNA, the CDR3 is TGTGCCAGCAGTTTAGGTCCTAATGAAAAACTGTTTTTT. Translation gives CASSLGPNEKLFF.